Following are 30 T cell receptor beta chains from one sample sequenced in a study of CD8+ T cells in alopecia areata. It was with CD4, CD8alpha, NKG2D, NKG2ACE and other markers that pooled cutaneous lymph node cells were sorted. TCR sequencing used cDNA made by reverse transcription of extracted RNA. Here immunoSEQ multiplex PCR was the method, and the copy in TCRdb shows in-frame clones only, minus some. The sample contains under 350,000 clones, none of them singletons. Sequenced sample: CD4+ T cells sorted from a lymph node. These receptors were obtained from a C3H/HeJ mouse with alopecia areata. For this mouse line, the MHC haplotype is H2-k.

The sample holds a few counts of this clone. The genes are named according to mouse. The read falls 4 residues short of the CDR3 end, and the missing part is taken from the germline J gene. This rearrangement joins TRBV13-1 to TRBJ1-1; a possible D gene is TRBD1 (6 bases). This CDR3 region has 17 residues. Germline V lookup: CDR1 NSHNY, CDR2 SYGAGN. The CDR3 sequence: CASSDARGGRGRTEVFF. The part of the CDR3 DNA that was read is TGTGCCAGCAGTGATGCACGGGGGGGCAGGGGACGAACA.

In its sample, this clone was seen many times. Gene names and germline match the mouse. From the germline J gene comes the end of the CDR3, since the read stops 4 residues before it. This sample includes further DNA sequences coding for the same CDR3. The chain combines TRBV1 with TRBJ1-1; possibly TRBD1 for D (6 bases). Germline CDR1 and CDR2: NSQYPW and LRSPGD (reference sequence). The CDR3 covers 13 residues. Trimming cost V 4 bases and J 1 base, with 7 bases left between them. The sequenced part of the CDR3 DNA is TGCACCTGCAGTGGGGGACAAAACACA. It is translated as CTCSGGQNT. In full, the CDR3 is CTCSGGQNTEVFF.

In this sample, this clone turned up a few times. Any gene name here is a mouse gene name. Coverage ceases 4 residues before the CDR3 finishes, and the germline J gene fills in the end. The chain employs TRBV13-1 and TRBJ2-2; D gene ambiguous. This CDR3 spans 14 amino acids. Trimming pared 2 bases from V and 6 bases from J, leaving 11 bases between. Germline-derived CDR1 and CDR2 are NSHNY and SYGAGN. The CDR3 bases that were read are TGTGCCAGCAGTGAAGGCAGTAGGGCCGGG. Translation gives CASSEGSRAG. The CDR3 reads in full as CASSEGSRAGQLYF.

This clone has at least ten counts. Gene names and germline refer to mouse. The read falls 4 residues short of the CDR3 end, and the missing part is taken from the germline J gene. V is TRBV31 and J is TRBJ2-7, with 11 bases fitting TRBD2. This CDR3 comprises 15 residues. Trimming cost V 1 base and J 0 bases; bases outside gene matches: 2. Germline CDR1 reads GKSSPN; CDR2 reads SITVG. The sequenced part of the CDR3 DNA is TGTGCCTGGAGTCCACTGGGGGGGCGCTCCTAT. It encodes CAWSPLGGRSY. The entire CDR3 protein reads CAWSPLGGRSYEQYF.

Note on this clone: Genes here carry mouse names. The CDR3 end falls 4 residues outside the read, so it is completed with the germline J gene. The chain combines TRBV13-1 with TRBJ2-5; the match to TRBD1 covers 7 bases. CDR1 is NSHNY, CDR2 SYGAGN, per germline. This CDR3 is built from 14 residues. CDR3 DNA (partial): TGTGCCAGCAGTGATCCGACAGGGCCAGAC. This sequence encodes CASSDPTGPD. From start to end, the CDR3 is CASSDPTGPDTQYF.

This clone was counted at least ten times. All gene names here are mouse names. The read falls 4 residues short of the CDR3 end, and the missing part is taken from the germline J gene. The chain carries TRBV14 and TRBJ1-2; D may be TRBD1 (6 bases). The V and J ends lost 3 bases and 0 bases respectively, with 9 bases between them. The CDR3 contains 14 residues. The germline V gene encodes CDR1 SGHDT and CDR2 FRDEAV. Incomplete CDR3 DNA: TGTGCCAGCAGTTCAACAGGGACAAACTCC. It encodes CASSSTGTNS. The whole CDR3 sequence reads CASSSTGTNSDYTF.

This clone showed up just a few times. The gene names here belong to mouse. The read stops 4 residues short of the end of the CDR3; the missing end is completed from the germline J gene. This chain uses TRBV1 with TRBJ1-2, with D possibly TRBD1 on 5 matching bases. The CDR3 runs to 13 residues. Trimming removed 4 bases from V and 1 base from J, with 7 bases in between. Germline CDR1 and CDR2: NSQYPW and LRSPGD (reference sequence). This CDR3 reads CTCSDRRNSDYTF. The CDR3 bases that were read are TGCACCTGCAGTGACAGGCGAAACTCC.

About this clone itself: The listed genes are named as in mouse. The read gets to within 4 residues of the CDR3 end, and the germline J gene fills in the rest. The chain recombines TRBV5 with TRBJ2-2; 12 nucleotides match TRBD2. CDR3 size: 18 residues. The ends lost 4 bases at V and 2 bases at J; junction bases unmatched: 8. Germline V gene data show CDR1 as LGHNA and CDR2 as YNLKQL (reference sequence). Partial CDR3 DNA: TGTGCCAGCAGCCCAAAACCCGGGACTGGGGGGAACACCGGG. This translates into CASSPKPGTGGNTG. The full CDR3 is CASSPKPGTGGNTGQLYF.

The sample holds a few counts of this clone. Genes and germline are mouse. Read sequence stops 4 residues before the CDR3 end, and the germline J gene provides the missing end. The J gene is TRBJ1-1, the V gene TRBV19; 7 nucleotides agree with TRBD1. Germline CDR1 and CDR2: FNHDT and SITEND (reference sequence). V shed 5 bases and J 1 base; nucleotides not matched to a gene: 5. The CDR3 contains 14 residues. Partial CDR3 DNA: TGTGCCAGCAGACAAGACAGGGCGAACACA. This sequence encodes CASRQDRANT. The whole CDR3 sequence reads CASRQDRANTEVFF.

This clone appeared a few times. These gene names are mouse names. Read data end 4 residues before the CDR3 end; the end is taken from the germline J gene. J is TRBJ2-5 and V is TRBV17; TRBD2 agrees at 10 bases. Germline assignment: CDR1 MNHDT and CDR2 YYDKIL. The V segment lost 3 bases and the J segment 3 bases; nucleotides outside the gene matches: 3. The CDR3 has 15 residues. CDR3 bases read: TGTGCTAGCAGTAGCTGGGGGGGCACTCAAGAC. It is translated as CASSSWGGTQD. The entire CDR3 is CASSSWGGTQDTQYF.

This clone has a count of ten or more. Gene names denote mouse genes. The CDR3 end lies 4 residues beyond the end of the read and is filled in from the germline J gene. The rearrangement joins TRBV17 to TRBJ2-5, with a weak D call TRBD1 (6 bases). The CDR3 runs 12 residues. In germline, CDR1 is MNHDT, CDR2 YYDKIL. The DNA read from the CDR3 is TGTGCTAGCAGACGACAGGTTGAC. Translation: CASRRQVD. The entire CDR3 sequence reads CASRRQVDTQYF.

This clone was seen a few times. Gene names refer to mouse genes. The CDR3 protein is CAWSLTGGNTEVFF. The part of the CDR3 DNA that was read is TGTGCCTGGAGCCTTACAGGGGGCAACACA. J is TRBJ1-1 and V is TRBV31, with 9 bases matching TRBD1. The CDR3 end falls 4 residues outside the read, so it is completed with the germline J gene. Trimming removed 3 bases from V and 2 bases from J; junction bases left unmatched: 4. The CDR3 consists of 14 residues. Germline V lookup: CDR1 GKSSPN, CDR2 SITVG.

In regard to this clone: A read error is possible here, since a much larger clone lies one base away. The germline and genes are mouse ones. The read terminates 4 residues before the CDR3 end, so the remaining end is supplied by the germline J gene. The gene calls are TRBV15 and TRBJ1-2, with D uncertain. The germline CDR1 and CDR2 sequences are SGHND and FRSKSL. V lost 5 bases and J 2 bases, leaving 6 bases between the germline ends. The CDR3 has 12 amino acids. CDR3 region: CASSPGNSDYTF. The DNA read from the CDR3 is TGTGCCAGCAGTCCTGGGAACTCC.

The sample holds a few counts of this clone. Gene names refer to mouse genes. The read terminates 4 residues before the CDR3 end, so the remaining end is supplied by the germline J gene. The chain recombines TRBV13-2 with TRBJ2-5; 10 positions agree with TRBD1. There are 17 residues in the CDR3. CDR1 and CDR2 from the germline V gene are NNHNN and SYGAGS (reference sequence). The sequenced CDR3 bases are TGTGCCAGCGGTGATGCCCGGGACAGGGGAAGAGAGGAC. Translation: CASGDARDRGRED. The entire CDR3 sequence reads CASGDARDRGREDTQYF.

This clone was seen a handful of times. These gene names are mouse names. Other DNA sequences in this sample translate to the same CDR3. CDR3 bases read: TGTGCCAGCAGTCCCCGACAAAACTATGCT. Translating it yields CASSPRQNYA. The whole CDR3 sequence reads CASSPRQNYAEQFF. The rearrangement links TRBV19 to TRBJ2-1, with D unclear. Read data end 4 residues before the CDR3 end; the end is taken from the germline J gene. With 4 bases removed from V and 1 base from J, the gap between germline ends came to 9 bases. The CDR3 covers 14 residues. From germline, CDR1 is FNHDT and CDR2 SITEND (reference sequence). Full variable domain (missing parts from reference TRBV19 and TRBJ2-1): GGIITQTPKFLIGQEGQKLTLKCQQNFNHDTMYWYRQDSGKGLRLIYYSITENDLQKGDLSEGYDASREKKSSFSLTVTSAQKNEMAVFLCASSPRQNYAEQFFGPGTRLTVL.

In this sample, this clone turned up a few times. Gene names are mouse gene names. The CDR3 extends 4 residues past the end of the read, so its final part is completed from the germline J gene. This specimen includes other DNA sequences encoding the same CDR3. The chain has TRBV19 and TRBJ1-2; D is undetermined. Germline V gene data show CDR1 as FNHDT and CDR2 as SITEND (reference sequence). The V gene lost 1 base and the J gene lost 0 bases, with 7 bases spanning the gap. This CDR3 contains 14 residues. CDR3 protein: CASSISGSNSDYTF. The covered CDR3 bases are TGTGCCAGCAGTATATCAGGTTCAAACTCC.

This clone has more than one count but fewer than ten. Gene names are the mouse ones. The CDR3 end falls 4 residues outside the read, so it is completed with the germline J gene. This sequence joins TRBV13-1 and TRBJ2-5; D is unclear. This CDR3 has 13 amino acids. Germline V gene lookup returns CDR1 NSHNY and CDR2 SYGAGN. Trimming removed 3 bases at V and 0 bases at J, with 5 bases between. The chain's CDR3 is CASSATNQDTQYF. The CDR3 bases that were read are TGTGCCAGCAGTGCCACAAACCAAGAC.

This clone was detected a few times. The germline and genes are mouse ones. Partial CDR3 DNA: TGTGCCAGCAGCTGGGACAAAAAAAAC. Translating gives CASSWDKKN. The CDR3 reads in full as CASSWDKKNTLYF. The genes are TRBV13-3 and TRBJ2-4; a weak D match, TRBD1 (6 bases). The read ends 4 residues shy of where the CDR3 ends; the end is completed using the germline J gene. This CDR3 comprises 13 residues. Per germline, CDR1 NNHDY and CDR2 SYVADS.

A remark on this clone: Gene names are the mouse ones. The read falls 4 residues short of the CDR3 end, and the missing part is taken from the germline J gene. The chain couples TRBV5 to TRBJ2-3; no firm D call. The length of the CDR3 is 14 residues. Germline V gene lookup returns CDR1 LGHNA and CDR2 YNLKQL (reference sequence). V was trimmed by 3 bases and J by 1 base, leaving 8 bases between them. Incomplete CDR3 DNA: TGTGCCAGCAGCCACCCAGGCGGTGCAGAA. Translated: CASSHPGGAE. The entire CDR3 reads CASSHPGGAETLYF.

Of note for this clone: These gene names are mouse names. The CDR3 is cut off 4 residues early in the read; its end comes from the germline J gene. V usage is TRBV13-1 and J usage is TRBJ2-3; 14 bases are a match to TRBD2. This CDR3 has 16 amino acids. CDR1 is NSHNY, CDR2 SYGAGN, per germline. This chain's CDR3 is CASSGGTGGAKETLYF. The sequenced CDR3 bases are TGTGCCAGCAGTGGTGGGACTGGGGGGGCGAAAGAA.

Regarding this clone: Each gene name is a mouse one. The CDR3 end falls 4 residues outside the read, so it is completed with the germline J gene. This chain connects TRBV5 to TRBJ2-3; 10 positions agree with TRBD2. The CDR3 sequence is 15 residues long. Germline V gene sequence: CDR1 LGHNA, CDR2 YNLKQL (reference sequence). The CDR3 DNA, read in part, is TGTGCCAGCAGCCAAGTTGGGACTGGGGAAGAA. Residues: CASSQVGTGEE. The full-length CDR3 reads as CASSQVGTGEETLYF.

This clone showed up just a few times. Gene and germline names: mouse. The CDR3 is cut off 4 residues early in the read; its end comes from the germline J gene. This sample includes further DNA sequences coding for the same CDR3. The chain has TRBV13-1 and TRBJ1-2; 7 bases agree with TRBD1. This CDR3 region has 15 residues. CDR1 and CDR2 (germline): NSHNY, SYGAGN. V was clipped by 5 bases and J by 0 bases; unmatched bases: 7. The sequenced part of the CDR3 DNA is TGTGCCAGCAGGGGCCCGGGACAGCCAAACTCC. It yields the protein CASRGPGQPNS. From start to end, the CDR3 is CASRGPGQPNSDYTF.

About this clone itself: The gene symbols are mouse symbols. The CDR3 end falls 4 residues outside the read, so it is completed with the germline J gene. V is TRBV31 and J is TRBJ2-1; 7 nucleotides line up with TRBD2. This CDR3 comprises 13 residues. J gave up 3 bases and V 2 bases, and 1 base lay outside the gene matches. Germline V CDR1 and CDR2: GKSSPN, SITVG. CDR3 DNA (partial): TGTGCCTGGAGTGGGGGGGGCTATGCT. It translates to CAWSGGGYA. The whole CDR3 sequence reads CAWSGGGYAEQFF.

This clone was found a few times. Gene names and germline match the mouse. The read gets to within 4 residues of the CDR3 end, and the germline J gene fills in the rest. The chain couples TRBV3 to TRBJ2-5; TRBD2 might be the D (7 bases). This CDR3 is 15 amino acids long. CDR1 is SNHLY and CDR2 is FYNGKV in the germline V gene (reference sequence). The CDR3 DNA, read in part, is TGTGCCAGCAGCCCCCGTTGGGGGGCGGGAGAC. It codes for CASSPRWGAGD. Given in full, the CDR3 is CASSPRWGAGDTQYF.

About this clone itself: Each gene name is a mouse one. The sequence runs out 4 residues before the end of the CDR3; the remainder is reconstructed from the germline J gene. Other DNA sequences from this sample encode an identical CDR3 as well. This chain connects TRBV13-1 to TRBJ2-5; 8 bases fit TRBD1. CDR1 and CDR2 (germline): NSHNY, SYGAGN. This CDR3 is built from 13 residues. Here the CDR3 reads CASSGQGEDTQYF. The sequenced CDR3 bases are TGTGCCAGCTCTGGACAGGGAGAGGAC.

Points on this clone: Genes and germline are mouse. The CDR3 extends 4 residues past the end of the read, so its final part is completed from the germline J gene. The chain recombines TRBV13-1 with TRBJ2-2; TRBD1 matches 8 bases. This CDR3 region has 13 residues. CDR1 is NSHNY and CDR2 is SYGAGN in the germline V gene. J was trimmed by 4 bases and V by 5 bases; bases with no gene match: 1. The CDR3 sequence is CASSGQGTGQLYF. The DNA read from the CDR3 is TGTGCCAGCAGCGGACAGGGCACCGGG.

This clone was counted only a few times. Any gene name here is a mouse gene name. The read halts 4 residues ahead of the CDR3 end, with the missing end drawn from the germline J gene. The chain has TRBV1 and TRBJ2-5; D unclear. CDR1 NSQYPW and CDR2 LRSPGD come from the germline V gene (reference sequence). Trimming removed 0 bases at V and 2 bases at J, with 6 bases between. CDR3 length: 14 amino acids. The CDR3 sequence is CTCSADTTQDTQYF. Partial CDR3 DNA: TGCACCTGCAGTGCAGACACAACCCAAGAC.

Notes on this clone: Any gene name here is a mouse gene name. The sequenced fragment ends 4 residues before the CDR3 boundary, so the rest is inferred from the germline J gene. The rearrangement joins TRBV1 to TRBJ2-7; TRBD1 matches at 7 bases. V was pared by 6 bases and J by 3 bases, with 2 bases of the junction left unmatched. CDR1 NSQYPW and CDR2 LRSPGD come from the germline V gene (reference sequence). The CDR3 is 12 amino acids. Incomplete CDR3 DNA: TGCACCTGCAGCACAGGGGACTAT. This gives the protein CTCSTGDY. The full CDR3 reads CTCSTGDYEQYF. The full variable domain, its missing parts supplied by reference TRBV1 and TRBJ2-7, is VTLLEQNPRWRLVPRGQAVNLRCILKNSQYPWMSWYQQDLQKQLQWLFTLRSPGDKEVKSLPGADYLATRVTDTELRLQVANMSQGRTLYCTCSTGDYEQYFGPGTRLTVL.

Of note for this clone: Mouse gene names apply. Read coverage stops 4 residues before the CDR3 terminus; the germline J gene supplies the remainder. The rearrangement joins TRBV1 to TRBJ1-1; 9 bases are a match to TRBD1. J lost 1 base, V lost 1 base, and 1 base had no gene match. CDR1 and CDR2 (germline): NSQYPW, LRSPGD (reference sequence). The CDR3 spans 15 residues. The CDR3 bases that were read are TGCACCTGCAGTGCAGCGACAGGGGGAAACACA. Translating it yields CTCSAATGGNT. The full CDR3 protein is CTCSAATGGNTEVFF.

Worth noting for this clone: All gene names here are mouse names. The CDR3 goes on 4 residues after the read ends, and that part is filled in from the germline J gene. Other DNA sequences in this sample translate to the same CDR3. The chain is built from TRBV13-3 and TRBJ2-1, with 9 bases identical to TRBD2. The CDR3 runs 14 residues. Germline V gives CDR1 NNHDY, CDR2 SYVADS. V lost 2 bases and J lost 5; bases outside the gene matches: 2. Here the CDR3 reads CASSDLGGDAEQFF. The CDR3 bases that were read are TGTGCCAGCAGTGACCTGGGGGGGGATGCT.